The sequence of this TCR beta chain was determined in a study of control samples from healthy donors and cancer patients. Trimming took off 5 bases at V and 8 bases at J, with 15 bases between the two ends. Germline CDR1 is MNHEY and CDR2 is SVGEGT. The CDR3 is 13 residues long. Measured with immunoSEQ multiplex PCR; TCRdb has only the in-frame clones, and not every one. The table records about 170,000 clones, about 93% of them present only once. Sequencing was carried out using blood. The chain uses TRBV6-2 or TRBV6-3 and TRBJ1-2; D is unclear. This TCR was sampled from a woman aged 60 to 75 in good health. The CDR3 protein is CASSNPASWGYTF. Written as DNA, the CDR3 is TGTGCCAGCAGTAACCCGGCGTCTTGGGGCTACACCTTC.